The rows below give T cell receptor beta chains drawn from one sample of a study of CD4+ T cells in melanoma. Data came from immunoSEQ multiplex PCR; TCRdb stores just in-frame clones and leaves some out. The table shows about 10,000 clones, with about 60% occurring only once. The specimen sequenced was cells from a culture (not recorded whether cultured in vitro). These receptors came from a human donor with melanoma. Both conserved end residues are part of each CDR3. The D gene is left open where the match is weak. Not every row has a clone size; where given, it reads once, few, many or a size class.

v_call	clone_size	d_call	j_call	cdr3_aa	cdr3_nt
TRBV11-1	once	.	TRBJ1-2	CASSLETGNYGYTF	TGTGCCAGCAGCTTAGAAACAGGCAACTATGGCTACACCTTC
TRBV5-1	.	.	TRBJ2-5	CASSFGSQETQYF	TGCGCCAGCAGCTTCGGCTCCCAAGAGACCCAGTACTTC
TRBV30	.	.	TRBJ1-1	CASGGRVGGDTEAFF	TGTGCCTCCGGTGGTCGGGTCGGTGGGGACACTGAAGCTTTCTTT
TRBV7-9	few	.	TRBJ1-4	CASSFEGDEKLFF	TGTGCCAGCAGCTTTGAGGGTGACGAAAAACTGTTTTTT
TRBV5-1	.	TRBD1	TRBJ1-3	CASSLWGQGNTIYF	TGCGCCAGCAGCTTGTGGGGACAGGGAAACACCATATATTTT
TRBV5-1	.	TRBD1	TRBJ1-1	CASSFSRGTTEAFF	TGCGCCAGCAGCTTTTCCAGGGGGACCACTGAAGCTTTCTTT
TRBV4-2	.	TRBD2	TRBJ2-3	CASDRGGASTDTQYF	TGTGCCAGCGACCGCGGGGGAGCTAGCACAGATACGCAGTATTTT
TRBV5-1	.	TRBD1	TRBJ2-3	CASSRGQDTDTQYF	TGCGCCAGCAGCCGGGGACAGGACACAGATACGCAGTATTTT
TRBV5-3	.	.	TRBJ2-7	CARSQIRNYEQYF	TGTGCCAGAAGCCAGATAAGGAACTACGAGCAGTACTTC
TRBV7-9	.	.	TRBJ2-5	CASSSSSSGETQYF	TGTGCCAGCAGCTCTTCTAGCTCTGGCGAGACCCAGTACTTC
TRBV14	.	TRBD1	TRBJ1-2	CASSPQQGIGGYTF	TGTGCCAGCAGCCCACAACAGGGGATCGGAGGCTACACCTTC
TRBV19	.	.	TRBJ1-1	CASRSIGAGQAFF	TGTGCCAGTAGAAGTATAGGGGCGGGGCAAGCTTTCTTT
TRBV7-8	few	TRBD1	TRBJ2-1	CASSRFLSGTGRYNEQFF	TGTGCCAGCAGCAGATTCCTGTCCGGGACAGGCCGGTACAATGAGCAGTTCTTC
TRBV5-1	.	.	TRBJ1-1	CVSSDSLNTEAFF	TGCGTCAGCAGCGACAGCTTGAACACTGAAGCTTTCTTT
TRBV9	.	.	TRBJ2-3	CASQSPGNTQYF	TGTGCCAGCCAATCCCCCGGGAATACGCAGTATTTT
TRBV6-1	.	TRBD1	TRBJ2-5	CASTRQGWETQYF	TGTGCCAGCACGAGACAGGGTTGGGAGACCCAGTACTTC
TRBV5-1	.	TRBD1	TRBJ1-2	CASSLDGQGYGYTF	TGCGCCAGCAGCTTGGACGGACAGGGCTATGGCTACACCTTC
TRBV27	.	.	TRBJ1-2	CASSLTGHGYTF	TGTGCCAGCAGTTTGACGGGGCATGGCTACACCTTC
TRBV9	once	TRBD1	TRBJ1-1	CASSVGGTETEAFF	TGTGCCAGCAGCGTAGGCGGGACAGAAACTGAAGCTTTCTTT
TRBV27	.	.	TRBJ2-2	CASMRGNTGELFF	TGTGCCAGCATGAGGGGGAACACCGGGGAGCTGTTTTTT
TRBV18	.	.	TRBJ1-6	CASSRGATTTGAPLHF	TGTGCCAGCTCACGAGGGGCTACGACAACGGGGGCACCCCTCCACTTT
TRBV6-1	once	TRBD1	TRBJ1-1	CASLQGIITEAFF	TGTGCCAGTCTACAGGGGATTATCACTGAAGCTTTCTTT
TRBV11-1	.	.	TRBJ1-3	CASSQARTRNTIYF	TGTGCCAGCAGCCAGGCCAGAACCCGAAACACCATATATTTT
TRBV14	.	.	TRBJ1-6	CASSQGSISSPLHF	TGTGCCAGCAGCCAAGGCAGCATTAGTTCACCCCTCCACTTT
TRBV29-1	.	.	TRBJ2-3	CSVEPPSTDTQYF	TGCAGCGTCGAACCTCCCAGCACAGATACGCAGTATTTT
TRBV27	medium-sized	TRBD1	TRBJ1-3	CASSLSGTGTGNTIYF	TGTGCCAGCAGTTTATCCGGGACAGGGACTGGAAACACCATATATTTT
TRBV18	once	.	TRBJ1-4	CASSLTGALNEKLFF	TGTGCCAGCTCACTTACTGGGGCCCTTAATGAAAAACTGTTTTTT
TRBV7-8	.	.	TRBJ1-5	CASSLVQGRGGNQPQHF	TGTGCCAGCAGCTTAGTACAGGGAAGAGGCGGCAATCAGCCCCAGCATTTT
TRBV6-1	.	TRBD1	TRBJ2-7	CASRQDRGRQKQYF	TGTGCCAGCAGACAGGACAGGGGACGCCAAAAGCAGTACTTC
TRBV30	.	.	TRBJ2-7	CAWSPTLTFSYEQYF	TGTGCCTGGAGTCCAACCCTGACTTTCTCCTACGAGCAGTACTTC
TRBV7-3	.	.	TRBJ2-1	CASSLGASSANEQFF	TGTGCCAGCAGCTTAGGGGCGAGTAGCGCAAATGAGCAGTTCTTC
TRBV2	.	.	TRBJ2-3	CASIPGPYLTDTQYF	TGTGCCAGCATCCCAGGACCATACCTCACAGATACGCAGTATTTT
TRBV5-1	.	.	TRBJ2-5	CASSLEGASQGTQYF	TGCGCCAGCAGCTTGGAAGGGGCGAGTCAAGGGACCCAGTACTTC
TRBV19	.	.	TRBJ1-2	CASTFGRVYGYTF	TGTGCCAGTACATTTGGACGGGTCTATGGCTACACCTTC
TRBV27	.	.	TRBJ1-6	CASTFRGRGDNSPLHF	TGTGCCAGCACCTTCCGGGGCAGGGGTGACAATTCACCCCTCCACTTT
TRBV7-2	.	.	TRBJ1-5	CASSREWGGNQPQHF	TGTGCCAGCAGCAGGGAATGGGGTGGGAATCAGCCCCAGCATTTT
TRBV6-9	.	.	TRBJ1-5	CASSPREGGNQPQHF	TGTGCCAGCAGCCCTCGGGAGGGCGGTAATCAGCCCCAGCATTTT
TRBV5-4	few	TRBD2	TRBJ2-2	CASSLPGLADGELFF	TGTGCCAGCAGCTTGCCGGGACTAGCGGACGGGGAGCTGTTTTTT
TRBV5-1	.	TRBD2	TRBJ2-2	CASSLLWGGTGELFF	TGCGCCAGCAGCTTGTTGTGGGGGGGCACCGGGGAGCTGTTTTTT
TRBV11-1	.	TRBD1	TRBJ2-7	CASSSPRTGVGYEQYF	TGTGCCAGCAGCTCACCCAGGACAGGGGTGGGCTACGAGCAGTACTTC
TRBV7-9	.	TRBD1	TRBJ1-6	CASSTRTGDDSPLHF	TGTGCCAGCAGTACAAGGACAGGGGATGATTCACCCCTCCACTTT
TRBV6-5	.	TRBD2	TRBJ2-2	CASSLGTTNTGELFF	TGTGCCAGCAGTCTCGGGACTACGAACACCGGGGAGCTGTTTTTT
TRBV19	few	.	TRBJ2-1	CASRLGTSNYNEQFF	TGTGCCAGTAGGCTAGGGACATCAAACTACAATGAGCAGTTCTTC
TRBV4-1	.	TRBD1	TRBJ1-4	CASSQDKAGGNEKLFF	TGCGCCAGCAGCCAAGATAAGGCAGGGGGTAATGAAAAACTGTTTTTT